The rows below give T cell receptor beta chains drawn from one sample of a study of shared clonotypes between healthy human individuals. Clones were sequenced by immunoSEQ multiplex PCR, and TCRdb holds only the in-frame ones, with some missing. Among about 2.3 million clones, over 90% were seen once, and the ten largest hold about 0.37%. Sequences were obtained from naive CD4+ T cells from PBMCs. The receptors were sampled from a man aged 18 to 35 in good health. Some clones in this sample may be carry-over from other donors' samples. The conserved cysteine and the conserved F or W are not part of the CDR3 here. Fields, in order: CDR3 protein, V gene.

CDR3: ASSQGVVSSKSYEQY; V: TRBV4-1
CDR3: ATSRGPAGALREQY; V: TRBV15
CDR3: ASSIPWDGVIYGYT; V: TRBV19
CDR3: ASSRDRAYEQY; V: TRBV7-9
CDR3: ASSVAPTGGTEAF; V: TRBV9
CDR3: AISGGQALGYGYT; V: TRBV10-3
CDR3: ASSLVADGYT; V: TRBV5-1
CDR3: ASSPVPSGSSNEQY; V: TRBV18
CDR3: ASTKSGLNTEAF; V: TRBV28
CDR3: ASSPRREHEKLF; V: TRBV19
CDR3: ASSLSGGTGSLSEAF; V: TRBV7-2
CDR3: ASSEQGLDTQY; V: TRBV6-1
CDR3: ASSQVGQNEKLF; V: TRBV4-1
CDR3: AISGGTGGYEQY; V: TRBV10-3
CDR3: ASSLWGLAGQQETQY; V: TRBV11-2
CDR3: AIRRQGDEQY; V: TRBV10-3
CDR3: ASSPNGGPDTQY; V: TRBV7-3
CDR3: ASSSPGQGTGTEAF; V: TRBV28
CDR3: ASSILAGAFGAYEQY; V: TRBV7-2
CDR3: ASSLPQGRASYEQY; V: TRBV5-6
CDR3: ASRRLAAGELF; V: TRBV6-1
CDR3: SAGSPLTGGNY; V: TRBV29-1
CDR3: ASNTRGYSNQPQH; V: TRBV28
CDR3: ASRARVFSTDTQY; V: TRBV2
CDR3: ASSPLSSRFNYGYT; V: TRBV9
CDR3: ASSLAGTGNEQF; V: TRBV7-8
CDR3: AWTLYNEQF; V: TRBV30
CDR3: ASREGGSYGYT; V: TRBV2
CDR3: AIPTITNEKLF; V: TRBV7-9
CDR3: ASSSGLPLWDEQF; V: TRBV5-1
CDR3: ASSLLLAGAGAKNIQY; V: TRBV7-2
CDR3: ASSFAGAYEQY; V: TRBV28
CDR3: ASSVGGTGPEQY; V: TRBV9
CDR3: ATSRDNTDTQY; V: TRBV15
CDR3: ASSVGLSNSYEQY; V: TRBV7-2
CDR3: ASIRVGSYNEQF; V: TRBV27
CDR3: ASSEWGILRRDGYT; V: TRBV10-2
CDR3: SVAQGFSSGANVLT; V: TRBV29-1
CDR3: ASSRDLNYGYT; V: TRBV19
CDR3: ASNEREWRETQY; V: TRBV6-1
CDR3: ASSLAVISGRTDTQY; V: TRBV5-1
CDR3: ASSRGDRGEQY; V: TRBV27
CDR3: ASSVGPNSYNEQF; V: TRBV9
CDR3: AWSVFNLGERSYEQY; V: TRBV30